What follows are 4 T cell receptor beta chains derived from one specimen sequenced in a study of blood T cell repertoires in COVID-19. Profiled with immunoSEQ multiplex PCR; TCRdb holds only in-frame clones, not every one. The sample yields under 170,000 clones, roughly 84% seen once. Sequencing input: peripheral blood. The origin of the receptors is a man aged 65 to 85 with acute or convalescent COVID-19.

This chain connects TRBV15 to TRBJ1-6; 9 bases fit TRBD1. Germline values: CDR1 LNHNV, CDR2 YYDKDF (reference sequence). The junction had 6 bases not matched to a gene; V was cut back by 0 bases and J by 12 bases. This CDR3 has 15 amino acids. The CDR3 sequence: CATSRDRDRDVPLHF. As DNA, the CDR3 is TGTGCCACCAGCAGAGACCGGGACAGGGATGTACCCCTCCACTTT.

The chain couples TRBV28 to TRBJ2-1; weak D call: TRBD2 (7 bases). From germline, CDR1 is MDHEN and CDR2 SYDVKM. Trimming left V 3 bases short and J 2 bases short, with 14 bases between. The CDR3 consists of 16 residues. Here the CDR3 DNA reads TGTGCCAGCAGTTTTGCGGGGGCATCAACCTACAATGAGCAGTTCTTC. Translated: CASSFAGASTYNEQFF.

This rearrangement joins TRBV4-2 to TRBJ2-7; 7 bases line up with TRBD2. Trimming took 0 bases from V and 3 from J; bases not matched to a gene: 5. The CDR3 sequence is 15 residues long. Germline V lookup: CDR1 LGHNA, CDR2 YNFKEQ. The CDR3: CASSQELGRGYEQYF. CDR3 nucleotide sequence: TGTGCCAGCAGCCAAGAGCTAGGGAGGGGCTACGAGCAGTACTTC.

Details on this clone: Other nucleotide sequences from this sample produce the same CDR3. The V call is TRBV10-1, the J call TRBJ1-6; D remains unclear. Between the trimmed V and J ends, which lost 0 bases and 7 bases, there was a span of 10 bases. This CDR3 region has 15 residues. The germline V gene encodes CDR1 WNHNN and CDR2 SYGVQD (reference sequence). As DNA, the CDR3 is TGCGCCAGCAGTGAGTCGAGGACTGAAAATTCACCCCTCCACTTT. Translated: CASSESRTENSPLHF.